This entry concerns a single TCR beta chain. Its antigen is currently unknown. These data belong to a study of Ad26.COV2.S vaccination and SARS-CoV-2 variants. The wider study: The COV1001 Ad26.COV2.S trial arm included the donor. General study points: Overall T cell responses may have been underestimated by the analyses of TCR breadth and depth. The authors reported substantial breadth in spike-specific CD8+ and CD4+ T cell responses after vaccination.

TCRdb's copy holds only in-frame clones and misses some; the assay was immunoSEQ multiplex PCR. The sample includes a few hundred thousand clones, 80% to 90% of them seen just once. The V end was cut by 1 base, the J end by 5 bases, with 9 bases between. CDR1 and CDR2 (germline): MNHEY, SMNVEV (reference sequence). The CDR3 runs 14 residues. The treatment is: around 19 received Ad26.COV2.S at low or high dose, single or two shots; several received placebo; per-sample allocation not given. Samples came from day 63 after the first vaccine or placebo injection. Sequencing used peripheral blood, obtained in a trial of Ad26.COV2.S vaccine versus placebo. The TCR originated in a person aged 18-60 years who received the Ad26.COV2.S COVID-19 vaccine or a placebo. The chain joins TRBV27 to TRBJ2-1, with D maybe TRBD1 (6 bases). The CDR3 protein is CASSLYGDNNEQFF. CDR3 sequence (DNA): TGTGCCAGCAGTTTATACGGGGACAACAATGAGCAGTTCTTC.